In this sample, the clone carrying this TCR beta chain turned up a few times. The data were produced by immunoSEQ multiplex PCR, yet TCRdb's version contains in-frame clones alone and is incomplete. The data contain some 22,000 clones, less than 45% of them singletons. This record belongs to a study of graft-versus-host responses after intestinal transplantation. Study-level information: Following induction with anti-thymocyte globulin, all recipients were given tacrolimus and steroids for two to three years.

V was clipped by 1 base and J by 0 bases, with 11 bases between them. The CDR3 covers 16 residues. Germline CDR1 is SGHTA and CDR2 is FQGTGA. Irradiated, violet-dye-labeled stimulator cells, some 200,000 in number, were plated with some 200,000 CFSE-labeled responder cells. After mixed lymphocyte reaction, dividing CD4+ and CD8+ responder T cells were sorted. This TCR derives from a human patient who received an intestinal transplant. This rearrangement joins TRBV7-3 to TRBJ2-3; weak D call: TRBD1 (6 bases). Sequencing was performed on alloreactive CD8+ T cells from a mixed lymphocyte reaction culture, taken before intestinal transplant. The subset: CFSE-low proliferating T cells sorted from approximately six-day pre-transplant mixed lymphocyte reaction (GvH or HvG direction). CDR3 DNA: TGTGCCAGCAGCTTAAACAGGGCAATTAGCACAGATACGCAGTATTTT. Translating it yields CASSLNRAISTDTQYF.